This T cell receptor beta chain was documented in a study of blood T cell repertoires in COVID-19. Overall study: Samples taken during acute and convalescent COVID-19 were collected in the United States, Italy and Spain.

Original analysis: Amplifying reference gene primers gave estimates of nucleated cell counts. Method: immunoSEQ multiplex PCR; TCRdb's copy keeps in-frame clones and lacks some. V and J calls and clone size are given by that table; D and trimming were obtained from the DNA. The table includes approximately 230,000 clones, roughly 90% detected once. The sequenced sample was peripheral blood. The clonotype originates from a man aged 30 to 39 who had recovered from COVID-19.

CDR3 residues: CASGDQEPQHF. As DNA, the CDR3 is TGTGCCAGCGGTGACCAGGAACCCCAGCATTTT. The chain combines TRBV27 with TRBJ1-5; D remains ambiguous. This CDR3 spans 11 amino acids. V dropped 8 bases and J dropped 10 bases, with 12 bases sitting between them. The germline CDR1 and CDR2 sequences are MNHEY and SMNVEV (reference sequence).